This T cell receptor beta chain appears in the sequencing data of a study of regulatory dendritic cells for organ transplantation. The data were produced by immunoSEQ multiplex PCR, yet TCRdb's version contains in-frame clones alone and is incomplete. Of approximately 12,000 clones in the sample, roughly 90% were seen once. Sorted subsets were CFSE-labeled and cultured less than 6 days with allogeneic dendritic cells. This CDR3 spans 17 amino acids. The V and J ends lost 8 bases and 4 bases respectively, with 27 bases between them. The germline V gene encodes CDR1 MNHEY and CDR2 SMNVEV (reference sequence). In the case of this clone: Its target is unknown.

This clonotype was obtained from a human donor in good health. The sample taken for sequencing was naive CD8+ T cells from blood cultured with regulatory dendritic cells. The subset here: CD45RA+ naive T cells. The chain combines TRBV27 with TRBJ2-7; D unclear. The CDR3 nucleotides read TGTGCCAGCGCCCCTCTCCGGCCGTCCACAAAAGGGTACGAGCAGTACTTC. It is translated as CASAPLRPSTKGYEQYF.